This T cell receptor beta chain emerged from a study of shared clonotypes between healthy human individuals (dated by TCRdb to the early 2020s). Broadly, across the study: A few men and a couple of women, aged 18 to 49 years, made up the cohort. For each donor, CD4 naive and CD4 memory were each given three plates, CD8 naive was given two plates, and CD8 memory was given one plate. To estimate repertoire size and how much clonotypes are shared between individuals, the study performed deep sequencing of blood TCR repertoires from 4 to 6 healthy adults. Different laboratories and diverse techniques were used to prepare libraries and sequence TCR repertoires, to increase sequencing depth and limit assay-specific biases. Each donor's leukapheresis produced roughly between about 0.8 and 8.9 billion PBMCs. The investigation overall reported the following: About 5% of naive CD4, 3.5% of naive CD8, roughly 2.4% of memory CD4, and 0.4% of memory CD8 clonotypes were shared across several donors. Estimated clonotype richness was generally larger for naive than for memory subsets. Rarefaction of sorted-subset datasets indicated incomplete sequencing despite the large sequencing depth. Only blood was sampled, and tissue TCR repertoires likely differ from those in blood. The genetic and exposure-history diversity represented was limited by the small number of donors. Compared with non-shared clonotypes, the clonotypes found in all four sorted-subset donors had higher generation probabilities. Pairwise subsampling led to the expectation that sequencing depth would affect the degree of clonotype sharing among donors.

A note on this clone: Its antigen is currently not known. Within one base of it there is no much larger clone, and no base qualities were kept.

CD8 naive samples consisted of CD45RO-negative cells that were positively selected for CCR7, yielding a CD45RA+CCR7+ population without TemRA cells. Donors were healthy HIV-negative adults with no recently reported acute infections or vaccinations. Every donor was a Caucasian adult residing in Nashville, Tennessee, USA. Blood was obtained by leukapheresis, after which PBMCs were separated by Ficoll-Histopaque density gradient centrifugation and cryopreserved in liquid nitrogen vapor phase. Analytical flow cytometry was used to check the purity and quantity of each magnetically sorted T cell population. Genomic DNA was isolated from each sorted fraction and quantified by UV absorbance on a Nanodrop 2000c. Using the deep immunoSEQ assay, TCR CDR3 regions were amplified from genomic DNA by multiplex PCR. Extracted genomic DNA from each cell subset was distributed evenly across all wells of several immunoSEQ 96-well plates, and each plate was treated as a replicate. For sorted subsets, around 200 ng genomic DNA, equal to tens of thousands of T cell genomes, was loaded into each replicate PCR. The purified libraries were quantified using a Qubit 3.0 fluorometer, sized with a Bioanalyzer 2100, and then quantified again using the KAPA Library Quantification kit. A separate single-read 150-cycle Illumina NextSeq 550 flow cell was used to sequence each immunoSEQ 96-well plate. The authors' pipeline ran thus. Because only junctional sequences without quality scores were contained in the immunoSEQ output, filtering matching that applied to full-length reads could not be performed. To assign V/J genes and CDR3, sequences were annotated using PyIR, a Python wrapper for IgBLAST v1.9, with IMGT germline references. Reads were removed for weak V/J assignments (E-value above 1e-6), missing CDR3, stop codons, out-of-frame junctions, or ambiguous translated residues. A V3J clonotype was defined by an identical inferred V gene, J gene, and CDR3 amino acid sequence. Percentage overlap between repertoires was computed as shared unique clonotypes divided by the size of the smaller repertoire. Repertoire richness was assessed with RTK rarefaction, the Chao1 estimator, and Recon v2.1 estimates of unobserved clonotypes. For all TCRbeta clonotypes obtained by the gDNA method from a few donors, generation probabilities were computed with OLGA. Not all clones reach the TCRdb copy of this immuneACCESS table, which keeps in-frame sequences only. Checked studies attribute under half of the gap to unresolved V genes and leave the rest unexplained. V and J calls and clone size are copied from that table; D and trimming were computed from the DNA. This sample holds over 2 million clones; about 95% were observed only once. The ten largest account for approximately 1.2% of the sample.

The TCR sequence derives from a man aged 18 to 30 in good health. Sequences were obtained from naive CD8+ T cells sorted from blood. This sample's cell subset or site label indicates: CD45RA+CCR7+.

The nucleotide sequence is TGTGCCTGGAGTGTGTATGTGGGACAGGGAGAGGACGAGCAGTACTTC. It translates as CAWSVYVGQGEDEQYF. The chain is made from TRBV30 and TRBJ2-7; the junction holds 9 bases that match TRBD1. Including the terminal cysteine and phenylalanine, the CDR3 comprises 16 residues. The entry retains the CDR3 DNA only, 48 bases that are in frame from base 1. CDR1 and CDR2, looked up from the germline V gene (reference sequence), are GTSNPN and SVGIG. V ends up 0 bases short and J 5 bases short, with an unmatched junction base count of 11.